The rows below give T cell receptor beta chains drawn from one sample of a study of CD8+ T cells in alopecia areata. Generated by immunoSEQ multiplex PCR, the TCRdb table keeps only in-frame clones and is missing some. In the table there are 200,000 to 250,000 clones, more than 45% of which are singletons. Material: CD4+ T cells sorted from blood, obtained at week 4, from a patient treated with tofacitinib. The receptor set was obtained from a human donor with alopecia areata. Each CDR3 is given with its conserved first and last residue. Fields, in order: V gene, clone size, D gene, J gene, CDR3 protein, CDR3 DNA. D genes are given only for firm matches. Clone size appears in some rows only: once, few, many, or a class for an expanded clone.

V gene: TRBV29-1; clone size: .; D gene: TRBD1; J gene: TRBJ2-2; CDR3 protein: CSVLTPPGQGRGTGELFF; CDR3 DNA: TGCAGCGTTCTCACTCCTCCGGGACAGGGCCGAGGCACCGGGGAGCTGTTTTTT
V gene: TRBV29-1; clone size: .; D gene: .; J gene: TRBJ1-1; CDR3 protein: CSGEQGGNTEAFF; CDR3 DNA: TGCAGCGGGGAACAGGGAGGGAACACTGAAGCTTTCTTT
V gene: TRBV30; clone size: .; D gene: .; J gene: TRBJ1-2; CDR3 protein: CAWSVEADYGYTF; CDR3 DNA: TGTGCCTGGAGTGTAGAGGCAGACTATGGCTACACCTTC
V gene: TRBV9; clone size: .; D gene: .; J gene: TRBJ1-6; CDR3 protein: CASSKDPNSPLHF; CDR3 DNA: TGTGCCAGCAGCAAGGACCCTAATTCACCCCTCCACTTT
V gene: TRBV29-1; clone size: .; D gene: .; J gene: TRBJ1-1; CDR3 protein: CSVDRVLTEAFF; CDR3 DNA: TGCAGCGTTGATAGGGTTCTCACTGAAGCTTTCTTT
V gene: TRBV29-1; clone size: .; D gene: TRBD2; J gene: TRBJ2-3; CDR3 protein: CSLNPSGGRTDTQYF; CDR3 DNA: TGCAGTCTTAACCCTAGCGGGGGTCGCACAGATACGCAGTATTTT
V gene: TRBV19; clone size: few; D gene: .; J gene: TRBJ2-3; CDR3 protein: CASRGLSTDTQYF; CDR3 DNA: TGTGCCAGTAGGGGCTTAAGCACAGATACGCAGTATTTT
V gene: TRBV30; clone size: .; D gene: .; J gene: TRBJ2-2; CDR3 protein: CAWRSGPSTGELFF; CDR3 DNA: TGTGCCTGGAGGTCCGGACCCTCCACCGGGGAGCTGTTTTTT
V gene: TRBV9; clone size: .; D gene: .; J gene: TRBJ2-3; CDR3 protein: CASSVEGTTDTQYF; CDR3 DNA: TGTGCCAGCAGCGTAGAAGGTACCACAGATACGCAGTATTTT
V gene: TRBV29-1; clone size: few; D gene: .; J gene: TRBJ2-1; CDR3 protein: CSVDPGAGNEQFF; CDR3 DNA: TGCAGCGTTGATCCCGGGGCTGGCAATGAGCAGTTCTTC
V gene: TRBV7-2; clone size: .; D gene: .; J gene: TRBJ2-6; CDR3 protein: CASSLDSSGANVLTF; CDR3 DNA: TGTGCCAGCAGCTTAGATAGCTCTGGGGCCAACGTCCTGACTTTC
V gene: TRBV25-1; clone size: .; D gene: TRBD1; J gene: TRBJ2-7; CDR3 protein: CASSVTGGASYEQYF; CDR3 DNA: TGTGCCAGCAGTGTGACAGGGGGCGCCTCCTACGAGCAGTACTTC
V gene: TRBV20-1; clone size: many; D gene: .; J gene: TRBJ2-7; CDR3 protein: CSASRGYEQYF; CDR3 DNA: TGCAGTGCTAGTCGGGGATACGAGCAGTACTTC
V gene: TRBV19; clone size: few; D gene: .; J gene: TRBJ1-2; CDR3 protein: CASRGDGNYGYTF; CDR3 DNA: TGTGCCAGTAGAGGGGACGGGAACTATGGCTACACCTTC
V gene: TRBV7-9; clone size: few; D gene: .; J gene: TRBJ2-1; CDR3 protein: CASSLAARDEQFF; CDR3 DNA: TGTGCCAGCAGCTTAGCGGCTAGGGATGAGCAGTTCTTC
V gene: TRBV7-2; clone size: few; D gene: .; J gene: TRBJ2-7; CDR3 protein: CASSLGAGSSYEQYF; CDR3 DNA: TGTGCCAGCAGCTTAGGAGCAGGGTCCTCCTACGAGCAGTACTTC
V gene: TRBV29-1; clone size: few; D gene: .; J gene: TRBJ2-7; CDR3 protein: CSVVAGTTRSYEQYF; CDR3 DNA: TGCAGCGTTGTTGCCGGGACGACGAGGTCCTACGAGCAGTACTTC
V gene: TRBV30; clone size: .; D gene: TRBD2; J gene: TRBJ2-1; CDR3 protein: CAWNLLAGAYNEQFF; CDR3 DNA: TGTGCCTGGAACCTACTAGCGGGGGCCTACAATGAGCAGTTCTTC
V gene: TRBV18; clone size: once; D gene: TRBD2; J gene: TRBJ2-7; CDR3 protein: CASSPLAGLSSYEQYF; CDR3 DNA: TGTGCCAGCTCACCCCTAGCGGGCCTAAGCTCCTACGAGCAGTACTTC
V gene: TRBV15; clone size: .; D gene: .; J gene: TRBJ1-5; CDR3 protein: CATRSESANQPQHF; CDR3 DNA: TGTGCCACCAGGAGTGAGTCGGCAAATCAGCCCCAGCATTTT
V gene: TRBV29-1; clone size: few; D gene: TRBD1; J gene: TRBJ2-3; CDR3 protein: CSVLQGAFSTDTQYF; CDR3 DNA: TGCAGCGTCCTACAGGGGGCTTTTAGCACAGATACGCAGTATTTT
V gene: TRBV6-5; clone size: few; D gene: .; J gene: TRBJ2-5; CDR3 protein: CASSPPGAQETQYF; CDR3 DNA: TGTGCCAGCAGTCCCCCAGGGGCTCAAGAGACCCAGTACTTC
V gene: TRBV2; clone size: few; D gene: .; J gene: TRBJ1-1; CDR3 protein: CASSGSGGLNTEAFF; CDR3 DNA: TGTGCCAGCTCGGGGTCCGGGGGCTTGAACACTGAAGCTTTCTTT
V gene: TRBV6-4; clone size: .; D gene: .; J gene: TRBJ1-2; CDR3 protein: CASIVNGYTF; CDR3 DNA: TGTGCCAGCATAGTCAATGGCTACACCTTC
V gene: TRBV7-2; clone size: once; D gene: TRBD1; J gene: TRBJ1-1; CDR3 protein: CASSSAQGAREAFF; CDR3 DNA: TGTGCCAGCAGCTCTGCACAGGGGGCGCGGGAAGCTTTCTTT
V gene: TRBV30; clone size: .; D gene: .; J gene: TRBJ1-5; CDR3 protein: CAWSSGDNQPQHF; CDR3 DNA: TGTGCCTGGAGTTCAGGGGACAATCAGCCCCAGCATTTT
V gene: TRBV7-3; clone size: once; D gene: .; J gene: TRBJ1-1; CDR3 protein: CASSVGIYSEAFF; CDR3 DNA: TGTGCCAGCAGCGTAGGCATTTATTCTGAAGCTTTCTTT
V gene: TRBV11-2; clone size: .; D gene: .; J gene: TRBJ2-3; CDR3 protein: CASSLLTSSTDTQYF; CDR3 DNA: TGTGCCAGCAGCTTGCTTACGTCTAGCACAGATACGCAGTATTTT
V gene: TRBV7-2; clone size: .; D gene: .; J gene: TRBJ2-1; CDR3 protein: CASSEATTYNEQFF; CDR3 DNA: TGTGCCAGCAGCGAGGCGACAACCTACAATGAGCAGTTCTTC
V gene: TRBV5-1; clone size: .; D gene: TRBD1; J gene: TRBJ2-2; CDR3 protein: CASSLARDSNTGELFF; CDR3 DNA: TGCGCCAGCAGCTTGGCAAGGGACAGTAACACCGGGGAGCTGTTTTTT
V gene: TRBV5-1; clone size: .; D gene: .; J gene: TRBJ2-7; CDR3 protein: CASSTRGGNEQYF; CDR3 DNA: TGCGCCAGCAGCACTAGAGGGGGGAACGAGCAGTACTTC
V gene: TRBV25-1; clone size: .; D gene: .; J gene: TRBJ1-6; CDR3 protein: CASSEGDRNYSPLHF; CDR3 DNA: TGTGCCAGCAGTGAAGGTGACAGAAACTATTCACCCCTCCACTTT